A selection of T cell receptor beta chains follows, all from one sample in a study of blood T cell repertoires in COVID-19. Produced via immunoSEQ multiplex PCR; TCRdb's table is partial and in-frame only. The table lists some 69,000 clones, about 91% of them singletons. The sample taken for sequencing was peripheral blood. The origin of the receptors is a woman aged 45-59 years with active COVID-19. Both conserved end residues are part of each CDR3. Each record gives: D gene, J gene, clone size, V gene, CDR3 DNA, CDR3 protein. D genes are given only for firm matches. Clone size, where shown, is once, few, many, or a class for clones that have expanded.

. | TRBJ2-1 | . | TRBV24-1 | TGTGCCACCAGTGGAAGGACAGTGGATGAGCAGTTCTTC | CATSGRTVDEQFF
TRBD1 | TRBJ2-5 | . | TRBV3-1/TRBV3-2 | TGTGCCAGCAGCCCCTGGGACAGCCGAGAGACCCAGTACTTC | CASSPWDSRETQYF
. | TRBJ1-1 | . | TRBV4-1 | TGCGCCAGCAGCCAATTTCTTCTGGGGGGACTTCACACTGAAGCTTTCTTT | CASSQFLLGGLHTEAFF
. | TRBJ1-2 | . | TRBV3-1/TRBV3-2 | TGTGCCAGCAGCCAAGACGGGGGGGCCTATGGCTACACCTTC | CASSQDGGAYGYTF
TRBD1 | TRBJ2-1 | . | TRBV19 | TGTGCCAGTAGCGGACAGGGGGGCTCCTACAATGAGCAGTTCTTC | CASSGQGGSYNEQFF
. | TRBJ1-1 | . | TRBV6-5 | TGTGCCAGCAGACTGCAGGGTTATAACACTGAAGCTTTCTTT | CASRLQGYNTEAFF
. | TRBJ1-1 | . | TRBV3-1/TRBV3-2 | TGTGCCAGCAGCCCACGACAGGCGAACACTGAAGCTTTCTTT | CASSPRQANTEAFF
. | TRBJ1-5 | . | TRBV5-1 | TGCGCCAGCAGCCCCGCGGGGTCCCAGCCCCAGCATTTT | CASSPAGSQPQHF
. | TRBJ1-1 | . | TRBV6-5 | TGTGCCAGCAGTTACTCAAAAACAGGGAACACTGAAGCTTTCTTT | CASSYSKTGNTEAFF
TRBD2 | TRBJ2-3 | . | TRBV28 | TGTGCCAGCAGTTTAGCTGGACTAGCGGGCACAGATACGCAGTATTTT | CASSLAGLAGTDTQYF
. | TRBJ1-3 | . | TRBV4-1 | TGCGCCAGCAGCCAAGGAGGAACACCTGGAAACACCATATATTTT | CASSQGGTPGNTIYF
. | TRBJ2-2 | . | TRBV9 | TGTGCCAGCAGCCTTCGGGAGAGTGTAGGGGAGCTGTTTTTT | CASSLRESVGELFF
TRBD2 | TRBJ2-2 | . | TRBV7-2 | TGTGCCAGCAGCTTCGCTGGAGTGGGACTATACACCGGGGAGCTGTTTTTT | CASSFAGVGLYTGELFF
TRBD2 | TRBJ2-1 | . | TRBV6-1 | TGTGCCAGCAGTGATCTGCGGGAGAGCCCCTACAATGAGCAGTTCTTC | CASSDLRESPYNEQFF
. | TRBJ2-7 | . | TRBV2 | TGTGCCAGCGGAAAAGGGAGAGAGCAGTACTTC | CASGKGREQYF
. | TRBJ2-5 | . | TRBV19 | TGTGCCAGTAGTACCCCGGGACTCCAAGAGACCCAGTACTTC | CASSTPGLQETQYF
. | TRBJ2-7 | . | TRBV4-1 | TGCGCCAGCAGCCAGGTTACCGCTAGCAGCCACTACGAGCAGTACTTC | CASSQVTASSHYEQYF
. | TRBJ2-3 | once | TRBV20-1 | TGCAGTGCTTCGGGGGTGGATACGCAGTATTTT | CSASGVDTQYF
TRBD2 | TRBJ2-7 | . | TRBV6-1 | TGTGCCAGCAGTGTCGCTCTGGGACTAGCGGCCACGAAGAACGAGCAGTACTTC | CASSVALGLAATKNEQYF
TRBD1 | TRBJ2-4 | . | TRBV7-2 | TGTGCCAGCAGCTGGGACAGACGACTAGCCAAAAACATTCAGTACTTC | CASSWDRRLAKNIQYF
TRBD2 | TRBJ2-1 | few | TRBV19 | TGTGCCAGTAGTATGACTAGCGGCCTCTACAATGAGCAGTTCTTC | CASSMTSGLYNEQFF
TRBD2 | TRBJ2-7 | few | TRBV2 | TGTGCCAGCAGTGAAGGTTGGGAGGGCCTCTACGAGCAGTACTTC | CASSEGWEGLYEQYF
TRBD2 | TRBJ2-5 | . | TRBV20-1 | TGCAGTCCTAGCGGAGAGACCCAGTACTTC | CSPSGETQYF
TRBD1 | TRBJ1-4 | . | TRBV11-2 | TGTGCCAGCAGCCCAGCCCCGACAGGGGAAAAACTGTTTTTT | CASSPAPTGEKLFF
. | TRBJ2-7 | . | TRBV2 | TGTGCCAGCCGTCCCGGCCCCCTTTCGGGGGGCACCTACGAGCAGTACTTC | CASRPGPLSGGTYEQYF
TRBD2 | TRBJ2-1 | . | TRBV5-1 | TGCGCCAGCAGCTCCTTAGGGGTGACTAGCGGGAGGGCCGGGGGGAATGAGCAGTTCTTC | CASSSLGVTSGRAGGNEQFF
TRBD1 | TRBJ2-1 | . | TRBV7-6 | TGTGCCAGCAGCTTAGTCGGGACAGGGAATCTGGGTGAGCAGTTCTTC | CASSLVGTGNLGEQFF
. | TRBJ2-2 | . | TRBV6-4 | TGTGCCAGCAGTGAAAAGACGGACAGCGGGGAGCTGTTTTTT | CASSEKTDSGELFF
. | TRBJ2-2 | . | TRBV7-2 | TGTGCCAGCCGCGCTGCGAACACCGGGGAGCTGTTTTTT | CASRAANTGELFF
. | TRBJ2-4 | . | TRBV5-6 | TGTGCCAGCAGCAACGGGGACTTAGCCAAAAACATTCAGTACTTC | CASSNGDLAKNIQYF
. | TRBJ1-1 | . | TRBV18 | TGTGCCAGCTCGCCGCAGGAGAACACTGAAGCTTTCTTT | CASSPQENTEAFF